These T cell receptor beta chains were read from a single sample in a study of blood T cell repertoires in COVID-19. Profiled with immunoSEQ multiplex PCR; TCRdb holds only in-frame clones, not every one. The sample has roughly 290,000 clones, about 80% seen once; the top ten hold 15% to 18%. Sequencing used peripheral blood. These receptors came from a person aged 70 to 85 with COVID-19, enrolled during active disease. The CDR3 runs from the conserved cysteine through the conserved F or W. D genes are given only for firm matches. Clone size is shown for a subset of rows, as once, few, many or a class of expanded clone.

abundance,len,v_gene,j_gene,d_gene,CDR3aa,CDR3nt
-,15,TRBV2,TRBJ1-6,-,CASSEVAGRGSPLHF,TGTGCCAGCAGTGAGGTGGCAGGTCGGGGATCACCCCTCCACTTT
-,17,TRBV6-2/TRBV6-3,TRBJ2-7,TRBD2,CASSYGTSGSFTYEQYF,TGTGCCAGCAGTTACGGGACTAGCGGGAGCTTTACCTACGAGCAGTACTTC
once,11,TRBV7-9,TRBJ1-1,-,CASSLGQQAFF,TGTGCCAGCAGCTTGGGGCAACAAGCTTTCTTT
-,15,TRBV5-8,TRBJ1-1,-,CASSLGVARQTEAFF,TGTGCCAGCAGCTTAGGCGTTGCTAGACAGACTGAAGCTTTCTTT
few,15,TRBV7-2,TRBJ2-7,TRBD2,CASSPGLAGPYEQYF,TGTGCCAGCAGCCCGGGACTAGCGGGGCCCTACGAGCAGTACTTC
-,16,TRBV19,TRBJ2-4,-,CASSIGFGGTKNIQYF,TGTGCCAGTAGTATAGGTTTTGGGGGCACCAAAAACATTCAGTACTTC
-,14,TRBV6-6,TRBJ2-3,-,CASTPGPRQDTQYF,TGTGCCAGCACCCCTGGGCCCAGGCAAGATACGCAGTATTTT
-,15,TRBV5-1,TRBJ2-7,-,CASSLLGSSSYEQYF,TGCGCCAGCAGCTTGTTGGGCAGTAGCTCCTACGAGCAGTACTTC
-,19,TRBV4-2,TRBJ2-3,TRBD2,CASSQDPPLSGGRTDTQYF,TGTGCCAGCAGCCAAGATCCCCCCTTAAGCGGGGGCCGGACAGATACGCAGTATTTT
-,15,TRBV2,TRBJ2-7,-,CANPPNRQPSYEQYF,TGTGCCAACCCACCAAACCGACAGCCCTCCTACGAGCAGTACTTC
-,13,TRBV10-3,TRBJ2-7,-,CAMSISNREEQYF,TGTGCCATGTCCATCTCGAACAGGGAGGAGCAGTACTTC